These T cell receptor beta chains were read from a single sample in a study of cytomegalovirus exposure and HLA in healthy donors. Data came from immunoSEQ multiplex PCR; TCRdb stores just in-frame clones and leaves some out. The repertoire includes 100,000 to 150,000 clones, 80% of them detected once, and 1% sits in the top ten. Material for sequencing was PBMCs. All receptors come from a man aged 40-55 years in good health and CMV-seronegative. The CDR3 runs from the conserved cysteine through the conserved F or W. The D gene is left open where the match is weak. Size is omitted from some rows. Given values are once, few, many or a class for expanded clones.

d_gene | j_gene | len | v_gene | abundance | CDR3nt | CDR3aa
TRBD2 | TRBJ2-1 | 18 | TRBV6-1 | - | TGTGCCAGCAGTGAAATAGCGGGAGGGTCAAGCTCCTACAATGAGCAGTTCTTC | CASSEIAGGSSSYNEQFF
TRBD1 | TRBJ1-1 | 18 | TRBV15 | - | TGTGCCACCAGCAGAGATAAGGGGGCCAGGGGGGAGAACACTGAAGCTTTCTTT | CATSRDKGARGENTEAFF
TRBD1 | TRBJ2-7 | 16 | TRBV5-1 | - | TGCGCCAGCAGCCCCTCACCCGGACAGGAAGCCTACGAGCAGTACTTC | CASSPSPGQEAYEQYF
TRBD2 | TRBJ2-1 | 17 | TRBV5-4 | - | TGTGCCAGCAGCTTGGATAGCGGGGTGAGGTCCTACAATGAGCAGTTCTTC | CASSLDSGVRSYNEQFF
- | TRBJ1-2 | 12 | TRBV2 | - | TGTGCCAGCAGTGACAGGGACTATGGCTACACCTTC | CASSDRDYGYTF
- | TRBJ2-7 | 15 | TRBV23-1 | - | TGCGCCAGCAGTCAAGGCGGGGGCCCCTCCTACGAGCAGTACTTC | CASSQGGGPSYEQYF
- | TRBJ1-1 | 15 | TRBV5-8 | few | TGTGCCAGCAGCTTGTACTTAAACTTGAACACTGAAGCTTTCTTT | CASSLYLNLNTEAFF
- | TRBJ2-2 | 15 | TRBV19 | - | TGTGCCAGTAGAACGGGCAGGGAGAACACCGGGGAGCTGTTTTTT | CASRTGRENTGELFF
- | TRBJ1-5 | 13 | TRBV6-1 | - | TGTGCCAGCAGCTTGAACACCAATCAGCCCCAGCATTTT | CASSLNTNQPQHF
- | TRBJ2-7 | 14 | TRBV7-9 | - | TGTGCCAGCAGCTTAGCGGGGAGCTCCTACGAGCAGTACTTC | CASSLAGSSYEQYF
TRBD1 | TRBJ2-5 | 14 | TRBV18 | - | TGTGCCAGCTCACTCGAGGACAGGGAGGAGACCCAGTACTTC | CASSLEDREETQYF
TRBD1 | TRBJ1-2 | 14 | TRBV6-5 | - | TGTGCCAGCAGTTACCGCCGGACAGGGTACGAAAACACCTTC | CASSYRRTGYENTF
TRBD1 | TRBJ1-5 | 16 | TRBV7-2 | - | TGTGCCAGCAGCTTATCTGAACAGGGGAGGAGTCAGCCCCAGCATTTT | CASSLSEQGRSQPQHF
TRBD2 | TRBJ2-2 | 17 | TRBV5-1 | - | TGCGCCAGCAGCGAGGGACTAGCGGGAGGGCGGTCCGGGGAGCTGTTTTTT | CASSEGLAGGRSGELFF
- | TRBJ1-1 | 14 | TRBV19 | - | TGTGCCAGTAGTATAGAGTTGATGGCCACTGAAGCTTTCTTT | CASSIELMATEAFF
- | TRBJ1-5 | 16 | TRBV13 | few | TGTGCCAGCAGCTTAGGCCGCCGGGGGAGCAATCAGCCCCAGCATTTT | CASSLGRRGSNQPQHF
- | TRBJ2-7 | 13 | TRBV19 | - | TGTGCCAGTCCAGCGGTAGTTCCCTACGAGCAGTACTTC | CASPAVVPYEQYF
- | TRBJ2-5 | 15 | TRBV5-1 | few | TGCGCCAGCAGCCAAACCGGGAGCCTCCAAGAGACCCAGTACTTC | CASSQTGSLQETQYF
TRBD1 | TRBJ2-2 | 15 | TRBV5-1 | - | TGCGCCAGCAGCGTGGGACAGCTGAACACCGGGGAGCTGTTTTTT | CASSVGQLNTGELFF
- | TRBJ1-5 | 12 | TRBV5-1 | - | TGCGCCAGCAGCCCGGAGGGGCAGCCCCAGCATTTT | CASSPEGQPQHF
- | TRBJ2-2 | 17 | TRBV28 | - | TGTGCCAGCAGTTTTCCCACAGGAGGGGCGAACACCGGGGAGCTGTTTTTT | CASSFPTGGANTGELFF
- | TRBJ1-2 | 12 | TRBV7-2 | - | TGTGCCAGCAGCTTAGGGCGGTATGGCTACACCTTC | CASSLGRYGYTF